These T cell receptor beta chains were read from a single sample in a study of blood T cell repertoires in COVID-19. TCRdb keeps only in-frame clones here, not all; method: immunoSEQ multiplex PCR. The sample lists more than 75,000 clones; 70% to 90% were seen once. Sequencing was carried out using peripheral blood. These receptors were collected from a man aged 80 or over with active or convalescent COVID-19. Each CDR3 is given with its conserved first and last residue. The order of the fields is V gene, clone size, CDR3 length, J gene, D gene, CDR3 protein, CDR3 DNA. A D gene is named only where the DNA matches it firmly. Clone size is stated in some rows and not others, as once, few, many or a class when expanded.

TRBV2	.	17	TRBJ2-1	.	CAGSPLAGLALWNEQFF	TGTGCCGGCTCCCCCCTCGCTGGTCTAGCGCTTTGGAATGAGCAGTTCTTC
TRBV4-3	.	19	TRBJ2-7	.	CASSQDRGRFSGSSYEQYF	TGCGCCAGCAGCCAAGATAGGGGCCGATTTAGCGGAAGCTCCTACGAGCAGTACTTC
TRBV9	.	13	TRBJ1-1	.	CASTRVRGTEAFF	TGTGCCAGCACCAGGGTTCGCGGCACTGAAGCTTTCTTT
TRBV5-1	.	15	TRBJ2-2	.	CASSLRAGWTGELFF	TGCGCCAGCAGCTTGAGGGCAGGGTGGACCGGGGAGCTGTTTTTT
TRBV18	.	15	TRBJ2-2	.	CASSPNTENTGELFF	TGTGCCAGCTCACCGAATACAGAAAACACCGGGGAGCTGTTTTTT
TRBV7-2	.	15	TRBJ1-5	.	CASSLFQGSNQPQHF	TGTGCCAGCAGCTTATTTCAGGGTAGCAATCAGCCCCAGCATTTT
TRBV24-1	.	13	TRBJ2-7	.	CATSRQGGNEQYF	TGTGCCACCAGTAGACAGGGCGGGAACGAGCAGTACTTC
TRBV7-6	.	18	TRBJ1-2	TRBD1	CASSLSGQGEASVNGYTF	TGTGCCAGCAGCTTATCGGGACAGGGAGAGGCTTCCGTAAATGGCTACACCTTC
TRBV11-3	.	16	TRBJ2-3	.	CASSLRTYGPADTQYF	TGTGCCAGCAGCTTAAGGACTTATGGGCCAGCAGATACGCAGTATTTT
TRBV2	.	15	TRBJ1-5	.	CASRADRLPHQPQHF	TGTGCCAGCAGGGCCGACAGGCTACCCCATCAGCCCCAGCATTTT
TRBV3-1/TRBV3-2	.	11	TRBJ2-2	.	CASSRAGELFF	TGTGCCAGCAGCCGCGCCGGGGAGCTGTTTTTT
TRBV6-5	.	14	TRBJ1-6	.	CASSSPGNNSPLHF	TGTGCCAGCAGTTCGCCGGGGAATAATTCACCCCTCCACTTT
TRBV5-1	.	16	TRBJ2-1	TRBD2	CASSPPGTSGYNEQFF	TGCGCCAGCAGCCCCCCTGGGACTAGCGGTTACAATGAGCAGTTCTTC
TRBV2	.	15	TRBJ2-6	.	CASSDLRSGANVLTF	TGTGCCAGCAGTGATCTCCGCTCTGGGGCCAACGTCCTGACTTTC
TRBV9	.	15	TRBJ1-2	.	CASSGGVNRDYGYTF	TGTGCCAGCAGCGGGGGAGTGAACAGGGACTATGGCTACACCTTC
TRBV19	.	18	TRBJ1-3	.	CASSMSVVGTGSGNTIYF	TGTGCCAGTAGTATGTCAGTCGTGGGAACAGGGTCTGGAAACACCATATATTTT
TRBV30	.	15	TRBJ1-6	.	CAWSGTARYNSPLHF	TGTGCCTGGAGTGGGACAGCTAGATATAATTCACCCCTCCACTTT
TRBV9	.	14	TRBJ1-1	.	CASSVVADGLEAFF	TGTGCCAGCAGCGTAGTAGCGGACGGGCTAGAAGCTTTCTTT
TRBV30	.	14	TRBJ2-7	TRBD1	CAWSRRDRTYEQYF	TGTGCCTGGAGTAGACGGGACAGAACCTACGAGCAGTACTTC
TRBV5-8	.	14	TRBJ1-5	TRBD1	CASSPGQPLQPQHF	TGTGCCAGCAGCCCGGGACAGCCGCTACAGCCCCAGCATTTT
TRBV5-4	.	16	TRBJ2-3	.	CASSLTGLMKTDTQYF	TGTGCCAGCAGCTTGACAGGGTTAATGAAAACAGATACGCAGTATTTT
TRBV7-2	.	15	TRBJ1-6	TRBD1	CASSLQGGQGSPLHF	TGTGCCAGCAGCTTACAAGGGGGCCAGGGATCACCCCTCCACTTT
TRBV19	few	17	TRBJ2-1	TRBD2	CASSIFLPTSGSNEQFF	TGTGCCAGTAGTATCTTCCTCCCGACTAGCGGGAGCAATGAGCAGTTCTTC
TRBV4-3	.	16	TRBJ2-2	.	CASSHNPREATGELFF	TGCGCCAGCAGCCACAACCCCAGGGAGGCCACCGGGGAGCTGTTTTTT
TRBV7-8	.	13	TRBJ1-1	TRBD1	CASSPVPGGEAFF	TGTGCCAGCAGCCCGGTACCAGGGGGCGAAGCTTTCTTT
TRBV29-1	.	15	TRBJ2-3	TRBD2	CSVVSSGISTDTQYF	TGCAGCGTTGTGTCTAGCGGGATTAGCACAGATACGCAGTATTTT
TRBV5-4	.	13	TRBJ2-1	.	CASTYGGLPTQFF	TGTGCCAGCACCTACGGGGGTCTCCCAACCCAGTTCTTC
TRBV11-2	.	17	TRBJ2-5	.	CASSSDPPGQRGETQYF	TGTGCCAGCAGCTCAGATCCGCCGGGACAAAGGGGGGAGACCCAGTACTTC
TRBV29-1	.	15	TRBJ2-5	TRBD1	CSVALRDREFGTQYF	TGCAGCGTTGCTCTCCGGGACAGGGAATTTGGGACCCAGTACTTC
TRBV27	.	16	TRBJ1-6	TRBD1	CASSLSPQGANSPLHF	TGTGCCAGCAGTTTAAGCCCACAGGGGGCTAATTCACCCCTCCACTTT
TRBV11-2	.	14	TRBJ2-1	.	CASSLSVRRDQQFF	TGTGCCAGCAGCTTATCAGTAAGGCGGGATCAGCAGTTCTTC
TRBV27	.	14	TRBJ1-1	TRBD1	CASRTGVMNTEAFF	TGTGCCAGCAGGACAGGGGTGATGAACACTGAAGCTTTCTTT
TRBV15	.	17	TRBJ1-5	TRBD1	CATSRVGGQGVNQPQHF	TGTGCCACCAGCAGAGTTGGCGGACAGGGCGTAAATCAGCCCCAGCATTTT
TRBV4-2	few	18	TRBJ1-3	.	CASSQGQGPQDSGNTIYF	TGTGCCAGCAGCCAAGGGCAGGGGCCTCAGGACTCTGGAAACACCATATATTTT
TRBV6-1	few	16	TRBJ1-6	.	CASSEVLGARNSPLHF	TGTGCCAGCAGTGAAGTGCTGGGGGCAAGGAATTCACCCCTCCACTTT
TRBV7-2	few	16	TRBJ2-7	TRBD2	CASSLDLGGSSYEQYF	TGTGCCAGCAGCTTAGATTTGGGAGGGAGCTCCTACGAGCAGTACTTC
TRBV10-2	.	14	TRBJ1-2	.	CASSETPANYGYTF	TGCGCCAGCAGTGAGACGCCAGCTAACTATGGCTACACCTTC
TRBV15	.	14	TRBJ2-5	.	CATSRDGGSETQYF	TGTGCCACCAGCAGAGATGGGGGGTCGGAGACCCAGTACTTC
TRBV6-5	.	15	TRBJ2-7	.	CASSPAGRLTYEQYF	TGTGCCAGCAGTCCGGCCGGGAGACTAACCTACGAGCAGTACTTC
TRBV9	.	20	TRBJ2-3	TRBD2	CASSTPSWTSGRGGTDTQYF	TGTGCCAGCAGCACCCCTAGTTGGACTAGCGGGAGGGGGGGGACAGATACGCAGTATTTT
TRBV30	.	15	TRBJ1-4	.	CAWRHAGSTNEKLFF	TGTGCCTGGAGACACGCCGGGTCAACTAATGAAAAACTGTTTTTT
TRBV6-5	.	15	TRBJ2-1	.	CASSYAPQVYNEQFF	TGTGCCAGCAGTTATGCTCCGCAGGTGTACAATGAGCAGTTCTTC
TRBV24-1	.	12	TRBJ1-1	.	CATSPTGSEAFF	TGTGCCACCAGCCCCACAGGGTCTGAAGCTTTCTTT
TRBV18	.	14	TRBJ1-2	.	CASSPRTESYGYTF	TGTGCCAGCTCACCAAGAACGGAGTCCTATGGCTACACCTTC
TRBV19	.	13	TRBJ2-7	TRBD1	CASSPTGPYEQYF	TGTGCCAGTAGCCCGACAGGGCCCTACGAGCAGTACTTC
TRBV4-3	.	16	TRBJ1-2	TRBD1	CASSQEFRQGAYGYTF	TGCGCCAGCAGCCAAGAATTCCGACAGGGGGCCTATGGCTACACCTTC
TRBV5-4	.	14	TRBJ2-5	.	CASSYTGDQETQYF	TGTGCCAGCAGCTATACCGGGGACCAAGAGACCCAGTACTTC
TRBV6-5	.	12	TRBJ1-2	.	CASSPTGYGYTF	TGTGCCAGCAGTCCTACGGGCTATGGCTACACCTTC
TRBV6-5	.	13	TRBJ2-3	.	CASWLPGWDTQYF	TGTGCCAGCTGGTTGCCAGGTTGGGATACGCAGTATTTT
TRBV2	.	14	TRBJ2-6	.	CASTGSSGANVLTF	TGTGCCAGCACCGGGAGCTCTGGGGCCAACGTCCTGACTTTC
TRBV7-2	.	13	TRBJ2-7	.	CASSLYSRVEQYF	TGTGCCAGCAGCTTATACTCTCGAGTTGAGCAGTACTTC
TRBV7-8	few	13	TRBJ1-1	TRBD1	CASSQGQGSEAFF	TGTGCCAGCAGCCAAGGACAGGGGTCTGAAGCTTTCTTT
TRBV10-3	.	15	TRBJ2-5	.	CAISESLVYQETQYF	TGTGCCATCAGTGAGTCGCTAGTTTACCAAGAGACCCAGTACTTC
TRBV19	.	15	TRBJ1-5	TRBD1	CASTPDRGNNQPQHF	TGTGCCAGTACTCCGGACAGGGGGAACAATCAGCCCCAGCATTTT
TRBV9	.	16	TRBJ2-2	TRBD2	CASSVTSGRKTGELFF	TGTGCCAGCAGCGTTACTAGCGGGAGAAAAACCGGGGAGCTGTTTTTT